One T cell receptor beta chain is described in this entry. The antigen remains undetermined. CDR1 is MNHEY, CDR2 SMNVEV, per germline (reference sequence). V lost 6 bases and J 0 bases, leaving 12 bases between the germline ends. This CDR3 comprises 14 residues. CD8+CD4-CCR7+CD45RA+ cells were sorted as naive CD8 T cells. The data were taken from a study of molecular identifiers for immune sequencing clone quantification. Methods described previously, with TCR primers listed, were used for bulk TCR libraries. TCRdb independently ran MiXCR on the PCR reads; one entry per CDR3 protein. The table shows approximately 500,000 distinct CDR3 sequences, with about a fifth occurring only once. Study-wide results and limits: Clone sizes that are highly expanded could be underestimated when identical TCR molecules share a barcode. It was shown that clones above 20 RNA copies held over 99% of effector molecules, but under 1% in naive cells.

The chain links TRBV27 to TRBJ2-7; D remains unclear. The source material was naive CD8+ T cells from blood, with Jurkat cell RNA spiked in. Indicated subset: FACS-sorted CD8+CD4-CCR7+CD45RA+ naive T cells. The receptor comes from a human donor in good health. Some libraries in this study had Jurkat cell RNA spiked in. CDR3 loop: CASSSLGSSYEQYF. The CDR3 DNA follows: TGTGCCAGCAGCTCTCTGGGCTCCTCCTACGAGCAGTACTTC.